Following are 19 T cell receptor beta chains from one sample sequenced in a study of shared T cell receptors in the human thymus. The data were produced by immunoSEQ multiplex PCR, yet TCRdb's version contains in-frame clones alone and is incomplete. Altogether hundreds of thousands of clones are present, 87% being singletons, with the ten largest covering roughly 0.0094%. These data were likewise used in another study, on human thymus T cells.

Sequencing was done on a sample of thymocytes. The receptors derive from a boy under two years old with a congenital heart defect.

This clone has only one observation. CDR3 nucleotide sequence: TGTGCCACCTCGCCTGGGGCGGGAGGGCCTCATGAGCAGTTCTTC. Amino acid sequence: CATSPGAGGPHEQFF. The rearrangement links TRBV9 to TRBJ2-1; TRBD2 matches 9 bases. This CDR3 is 15 amino acids long. V lost 9 bases to trimming and J lost 8 bases; unmatched junction nucleotides: 15. Per germline, CDR1 SGDLS and CDR2 YYNGEE. Drawing the rest from reference TRBV9 and TRBJ2-1, the complete variable domain is DSGVTQTPKHLITATGQRVTLRCSPRSGDLSVYWYQQSLDQGLQFLIQYYNGEERAKGNILERFSAQQFPDLHSELNLSSLELGDSALYFCATSPGAGGPHEQFFGPGTRLTVL.

The gene calls are TRBV4-2 and TRBJ2-3; a weak D match, TRBD1 (5 bases). This CDR3 is built from 18 residues. The V and J ends lost 0 bases and 6 bases respectively, with 22 bases between them. Germline V CDR1 and CDR2: LGHNA, YNFKEQ. DNA for the CDR3: TGTGCCAGCAGCCAAGAGTTCCACTGGGGCACCATTAGTGATACGCAGTATTTT. Translating gives CASSQEFHWGTISDTQYF.

The genes are TRBV6-1 and TRBJ1-6; 9 bases match TRBD1. The CDR3 contains 13 residues. Losses at the gene ends were 6 bases for V and 7 bases for J; bases not matched to a gene: 1. The V gene's germline CDR1 is MNHNS and CDR2 SASEGT. The CDR3 DNA reads TGTGCCAGCAGCGGACAGGGGAATTCACCCCTCCACTTT. The encoded protein is CASSGQGNSPLHF.

The chain uses TRBV7-8 and TRBJ1-1, with a possible D match to TRBD1 (5 bases). Germline CDR1 is SGHVS and CDR2 is FQNEAQ. V was shortened by 5 bases and J by 1 base, with 14 bases between the two germline ends. This CDR3 is built from 15 residues. The CDR3 is CASSPPRVGNTEAFF. The CDR3 DNA is TGTGCCAGCAGCCCCCCCAGGGTCGGGAACACTGAAGCTTTCTTT.

The chain uses TRBV14 and TRBJ2-3; a possible D gene is TRBD1 (6 bases). Per the germline V gene, CDR1 is SGHDN and CDR2 is FVKESK. The CDR3 spans 16 residues. The germline V and J ends were trimmed by 3 bases and 3 bases, with 16 bases remaining between them. CDR3 residues: CASSQITGNITDTQYF. CDR3 DNA: TGTGCCAGCAGCCAGATAACAGGGAATATAACAGATACGCAGTATTTT.

The table lists this clone with a count of one. The chain carries TRBV27 and TRBJ2-7; D gene unclear. The germline CDR1 and CDR2 sequences are MNHEY and SMNVEV (reference sequence). The V and J ends lost 4 bases and 0 bases respectively, with 7 bases between them. The CDR3 length is 13 residues. The CDR3: CASSSRPSYEQYF. CDR3 DNA sequence: TGTGCCAGCAGTTCGCGGCCCTCCTACGAGCAGTACTTC.

The chain carries TRBV28 and TRBJ1-6; 8 bases map to TRBD1. Germline V gene lookup returns CDR1 MDHEN and CDR2 SYDVKM. The length of the CDR3 is 16 residues. V lost 3 bases, J lost 7 bases, and 8 bases stayed unmatched. The CDR3 loop is CASSFTRDRTNSPLHF. CDR3 DNA: TGTGCCAGCAGTTTCACACGGGACAGGACCAATTCACCCCTCCACTTT.

The chain carries TRBV7-6 and TRBJ1-2; 12 nucleotides agree with TRBD1. J was trimmed by 3 bases and V by 5 bases; bases with no gene match: 13. CDR1 SGHVS and CDR2 FNYEAQ come from the germline V gene. This CDR3 is built from 18 residues. The CDR3 sequence: CASSARDRGRNGYYGYTF. CDR3 DNA sequence: TGTGCCAGCAGCGCCCGGGACAGGGGGCGGAATGGATACTATGGCTACACCTTC.

This clone was observed a handful of times. V gene TRBV5-1 combines with J gene TRBJ2-1; the match to TRBD2 covers 10 bases. Germline assignment: CDR1 SGHRS and CDR2 YFSETQ. J lost 0 bases, V lost 0 bases, and 9 bases had no gene match. This CDR3 is built from 19 residues. CDR3: CASSLGPSGGESSYNEQFF. CDR3 coding DNA: TGCGCCAGCAGCTTGGGTCCTAGCGGGGGAGAGAGCTCCTACAATGAGCAGTTCTTC.

This clone was picked up one time. The V call is TRBV7-2, the J call TRBJ2-7, with TRBD2 as a possible D gene (6 bases). This CDR3 is built from 15 residues. The ends were cut back, 4 bases at V and 5 bases at J, with 18 bases in the middle. CDR1 is SGHTA and CDR2 is FQGNSA in the germline V gene. Here the CDR3 DNA reads TGTGCCAGCAGCTGGCTTTTGGGTGGCGGGGACGAGCAGTACTTC. Its translation is CASSWLLGGGDEQYF.

This clone occurred a few times. V gene TRBV30 combines with J gene TRBJ2-2; 7 nucleotides align to TRBD2. This CDR3 contains 15 residues. J gave up 2 bases and V 2 bases, and 5 bases lay outside the gene matches. Germline V gives CDR1 GTSNPN, CDR2 SVGIG (reference sequence). The CDR3 coding sequence is TGTGCCTGGAGTCGGCTAGCGGCTAACACCGGGGAGCTGTTTTTT. Protein: CAWSRLAANTGELFF.

This clone has a handful of counts. The V call is TRBV4-3, the J call TRBJ2-7; TRBD1 is a possible D gene (5 bases). Per germline, CDR1 LGHNA and CDR2 YSLEER. The CDR3 has 14 residues. The V end lost 3 bases, the J end lost 0 bases, and 9 bases lay between the germline ends. The DNA for the CDR3 is TGCGCCAGCAGCCACGATGACAGCTCCTACGAGCAGTACTTC. Protein: CASSHDDSSYEQYF.

The rearrangement joins TRBV9 to TRBJ1-4, with 7 bases lining up with TRBD1. The CDR3 runs to 16 residues. From germline, CDR1 is SGDLS and CDR2 YYNGEE. The V gene end was trimmed by 3 bases and the J gene end by 4 bases; junction bases not matched to a gene: 9. This chain's CDR3 is CASSARADRNNEKLFF. In nucleotides, the CDR3 is TGTGCCAGCAGCGCGCGGGCGGACAGGAATAATGAAAAACTGTTTTTT.

The gene calls are TRBV9 and TRBJ2-5; 8 nucleotides match TRBD2. V dropped 3 bases and J dropped 4; count of bases not matched to a gene: 8. The CDR3 is 15 amino acids. Germline V gene lookup returns CDR1 SGDLS and CDR2 YYNGEE. CDR3: CASSGSTSVGETQYF. DNA of the CDR3: TGTGCCAGCAGCGGATCGACTAGCGTCGGAGAGACCCAGTACTTC.

The genes are TRBV5-5 and TRBJ1-5; the D gene is possibly TRBD1 (5 bases). Trimming removed 0 bases from V and 3 bases from J, with 10 bases in between. Germline V gene lookup returns CDR1 SGHKS and CDR2 YYEKEE (reference sequence). This CDR3 spans 15 amino acids. The CDR3 is CASSLVSGINQPQHF. In DNA, the CDR3 is TGTGCCAGCAGCTTGGTTTCAGGGATCAATCAGCCCCAGCATTTT.

Points on this clone: Other nucleotide sequences from this sample produce the same CDR3. The V gene is TRBV4-3, the J gene TRBJ2-1; TRBD2 agrees at 9 bases. The CDR3 is 16 residues long. Per the germline V gene, CDR1 is LGHNA and CDR2 is YSLEER. Trimming at V came to 0 bases and at J to 6 bases, leaving 6 bases not matched to a gene. In nucleotides, the CDR3 is TGCGCCAGCAGCCAAGATTTGGCGGGGGGGCGCAATGAGCAGTTCTTC. This encodes CASSQDLAGGRNEQFF.

The chain carries TRBV5-1 and TRBJ2-1; TRBD1 might be the D (6 bases). From germline, CDR1 is SGHRS and CDR2 YFSETQ. The CDR3 has 15 residues. The V end was cut by 2 bases, the J end by 2 bases, with 11 bases between. The CDR3 DNA follows: TGCGCCAGCAGCTTTAAGGGGGACCCCTACAATGAGCAGTTCTTC. This sequence encodes CASSFKGDPYNEQFF.

The chain carries TRBV2 and TRBJ2-2, with TRBD2 as a possible D gene (6 bases). The V gene lost 4 bases and the J gene lost 3 bases, with 21 bases spanning the gap. The germline V gene has CDR1 SNHLY and CDR2 FYNNEI. The CDR3 runs to 18 residues. The CDR3 loop is CASSAAGGGRQDTGELFF. The CDR3 region has the DNA TGTGCCAGCAGTGCAGCGGGCGGTGGGAGGCAGGACACCGGGGAGCTGTTTTTT. Looking up the rest from reference TRBV2 and TRBJ2-2 gives the full variable domain: EPEVTQTPSHQVTQMGQEVILRCVPISNHLYFYWYRQILGQKVEFLVSFYNNEISEKSEIFDDQFSVERPDGSNFTLKIRSTKLEDSAMYFCASSAAGGGRQDTGELFFGEGSRLTVL.

This clone has only a few counts. The chain has TRBV29-1 and TRBJ1-1; 7 nucleotides line up with TRBD1. With V trimmed by 7 bases and J by 3 bases, 8 bases remained unmatched. The length of the CDR3 is 13 residues. Germline CDR1 reads SQVTM; CDR2 reads ANQGSEA. CDR3 DNA: TGCAGCGCCGGGACAGAGGAGTACACTGAAGCTTTCTTT. Residues: CSAGTEEYTEAFF.